One sample yielded the 30 T cell receptor beta chains listed below, sequenced in a study of T cell repertoires in cytomegalovirus infection. TCRdb re-called the reads through MiXCR, storing one row per CDR3 protein. The data hold approximately 500,000 distinct CDR3 sequences, with about 11% observed a single time. The sample consisted of PBMCs. These TCRs come from a human donor in good health (CMV status not recorded). Some clones in this sample may be carry-over from other donors' samples.

This clonotype was found many times. The chain recombines TRBV7-8 with TRBJ2-7, with D hard to call. From germline, CDR1 is SGHVS and CDR2 FQNEAQ. The CDR3 contains 13 residues. The V end lost 5 bases, the J end lost 3 bases, and 11 bases lay between the germline ends. The chain's CDR3 is CASSAPQGYEQYF. Here the CDR3 DNA reads TGTGCCAGCAGCGCACCACAAGGCTACGAGCAGTACTTC.

The chain links TRBV12-3 or TRBV12-4 to TRBJ2-1, with D tentatively TRBD2 (7 bases). Trimming stripped 7 bases from V and 4 bases from J, with 17 bases between. The CDR3 has 15 amino acids. The CDR3, as DNA: TGTGCCAGCACCTTATCCGGGGGGCCTTACAATGAGCAGTTCTTC. This codes for CASTLSGGPYNEQFF.

This clonotype was found many times. The chain is built from TRBV7-8 and TRBJ2-7, with TRBD2 matching 11 bases. Germline values: CDR1 SGHVS, CDR2 FQNEAQ. The V gene end was trimmed by 6 bases and the J gene end by 5 bases; junction bases not matched to a gene: 0. CDR3 size: 12 residues. CDR3: CASRLAGDEQYF. The CDR3 DNA is TGTGCCAGCAGACTAGCGGGAGACGAGCAGTACTTC.

The table lists this clonotype with many counts. The rearrangement joins TRBV20-1 to TRBJ1-6; D is unresolved. Germline lookup yields CDR1 DFQATT and CDR2 SNEGSKA (reference sequence). The V end lost 2 bases, the J end lost 0 bases, and 8 bases lay between the germline ends. The CDR3 covers 15 residues. Written as DNA, the CDR3 is TGCAGTGCTAGAAGGGAGAGCTCCTATAATTCACCCCTCCACTTT. As protein: CSARRESSYNSPLHF.

On this clonotype itself: A much larger clone differs from this one at a single base, so this may be a read error. V is TRBV28 and J is TRBJ2-6, with D perhaps TRBD1 (5 bases). V was shortened by 1 base and J by 2 bases, with 9 bases between the two germline ends. Looked up from germline, CDR1 is MDHEN and CDR2 is SYDVKM. This CDR3 region has 16 residues. The CDR3 bases are TGTGCCAGCAGTTTATTGCCAGGGCCTGGGGCCAACGTCCTGACTTTC. This sequence encodes CASSLLPGPGANVLTF.

This clonotype occurred a few times. This chain connects TRBV2 to TRBJ2-1, with D perhaps assigned TRBD1 or TRBD2 (5 bases each). The CDR3 contains 16 residues. V lost 6 bases to trimming and J lost 1 base, with 16 bases between them. The germline V gene encodes CDR1 SNHLY and CDR2 FYNNEI. The CDR3 DNA reads TGTGCCAGCAGCCAAGTCCGGGACCCATCCTACAATGAGCAGTTCTTC. Amino acid sequence: CASSQVRDPSYNEQFF.

The CDR3 loop reads CASSLAGAAQFF. DNA of the CDR3: TGTGCCAGCAGCTTAGCGGGGGCAGCGCAGTTCTTC. The chain combines TRBV11-2 with TRBJ2-1; D could derive from TRBD1 or TRBD2 (6 bases each). The CDR3 contains 12 residues. CDR1 is SGHAT and CDR2 is FQNNGV in the germline V gene. Trimming removed 1 base from V and 12 bases from J, with 10 bases in between.

In this sample, this clonotype turned up many times. The chain recombines TRBV24-1 with TRBJ2-2; 8 nucleotides line up with TRBD1. This CDR3 is 16 amino acids long. V trimming: 6 bases; J trimming: 1 base; junction bases outside the gene matches: 6. From germline, CDR1 is KGHDR and CDR2 SFDVKD. The CDR3 region has the DNA TGTGCCACCAGTTCCCCGACAGGGGAGAACACCGGGGAGCTGTTTTTT. Translated: CATSSPTGENTGELFF.

The J gene is TRBJ2-1, the V gene TRBV2; 7 bases are a match to TRBD2. Germline CDR1 is SNHLY and CDR2 is FYNNEI. V was clipped by 7 bases and J by 3 bases; unmatched bases: 18. This CDR3 has 18 residues. In DNA, the CDR3 is TGTGCCAGCATCCTCCCTTGGGGAGCGGGAAATGGCTACAATGAGCAGTTCTTC. Amino acids: CASILPWGAGNGYNEQFF.

This clonotype was counted at least ten times. The chain recombines TRBV7-9 with TRBJ2-3; no reliable D call. The CDR3 is 13 residues long. Germline CDR1 SEHNR, CDR2 FQNEAQ (reference sequence). The V end was cut by 1 base, the J end by 4 bases, with 6 bases between. The DNA of the CDR3 is TGTGCCAGCAGCTTAGACAAGGCAGATACGCAGTATTTT. Protein: CASSLDKADTQYF. Full variable domain (rest looked up from reference TRBV7-9 and TRBJ2-3): DTGVSQNPRHKITKRGQNVTFRCDPISEHNRLYWYRQTLGQGPEFLTYFQNEAQLEKSRLLSDRFSAERPKGSFSTLEIQRTEQGDSAMYLCASSLDKADTQYFGPGTRLTVL.

This chain links TRBV4-1 with TRBJ1-5, with a tentative D call TRBD1 (6 bases). Trimming pared 2 bases from V and 0 bases from J, leaving 14 bases between. The length of the CDR3 is 17 residues. Germline V gives CDR1 MGHRA, CDR2 YSYEKL. CDR3 residues: CASSQTGEGDSNQPQHF. CDR3 nucleotide sequence: TGCGCCAGCAGCCAAACGGGTGAGGGGGATAGCAATCAGCCCCAGCATTTT.

This clonotype was observed many times. V gene TRBV27 combines with J gene TRBJ1-2, with TRBD1 identical over 10 bases. Germline CDR1 reads MNHEY; CDR2 reads SMNVEV (reference sequence). Losses at the gene ends were 4 bases for V and 5 bases for J; bases not matched to a gene: 7. The CDR3 contains 15 residues. The CDR3 sequence is CASSSLGTGAYGYTF. The CDR3, as DNA: TGTGCCAGCAGTTCCCTCGGGACAGGGGCATATGGCTACACCTTC.

To note about this clonotype: Possible read error: a much larger clone is one base away. This CDR3 fails to terminate in the conserved phenylalanine or tryptophan, so it likely reflects a read error. The chain uses TRBV27 and TRBJ2-5; D unresolved. This CDR3 is built from 14 residues. The germline V gene encodes CDR1 MNHEY and CDR2 SMNVEV (reference sequence). V was pared by 4 bases and J by 5 bases, with 14 bases between. For the CDR3, the DNA is TGTGCCAGCAGTTCGTCCGGTCACCGCGAGACCCAGTACTCC. Amino acids: CASSSSGHRETQYS.

The gene calls are TRBV4-2 and TRBJ2-7, with 8 bases matching TRBD2. This CDR3 comprises 14 residues. From germline, CDR1 is LGHNA and CDR2 YNFKEQ. J gave up 1 base and V 4 bases, and 3 bases lay outside the gene matches. The CDR3 bases are TGTGCCAGCAGCCGCGGACTAGCATCCTACGAGCAGTACTTC. This gives the protein CASSRGLASYEQYF.

On this clonotype: This sequence may be a read error, since a much larger clone differs from it by one base. The rearrangement joins TRBV7-4 to TRBJ2-7; no reliable D call. Germline V gene lookup returns CDR1 SGHVT and CDR2 SQSDAQ. The CDR3 consists of 15 residues. CDR3 bases: TGTGCCAGCAGCTTAGTAAAGGGCAGCTCCTACGAGCAGAACTTC. Encoded protein: CASSLVKGSSYEQNF.

The V gene is TRBV9, the J gene TRBJ2-3; perhaps D is TRBD1 or TRBD2 (5 bases each). Germline-derived CDR1 and CDR2 are SGDLS and YYNGEE. This CDR3 region has 14 residues. V was trimmed by 5 bases and J by 0 bases, leaving 10 bases between them. CDR3 sequence: CASRLGPSTDTQYF. The CDR3 DNA follows: TGTGCCAGCAGGTTGGGACCTAGCACAGATACGCAGTATTTT.

This clonotype showed up many times. The V call is TRBV11-2, the J call TRBJ1-1; D is undetermined. The germline gives CDR1 SGHAT, CDR2 FQNNGV. Trimming cost V 2 bases and J 1 base, with 11 bases left between them. The CDR3 has 15 residues. The CDR3 sequence: CASSLWRTENTEAFF. CDR3 sequence (DNA): TGTGCCAGCAGCTTATGGCGGACCGAGAACACTGAAGCTTTCTTT.

The CDR3 protein is CASRAGPIGTSSYNEQFF. CDR3 in DNA: TGTGCCAGCAGGGCCGGGCCCATTGGGACTAGCTCCTACAATGAGCAGTTCTTC. The gene calls are TRBV7-3 and TRBJ2-1, with 8 bases matching TRBD2. With 6 bases clipped from V and 0 bases from J, the junction kept 13 bases outside the gene matches. Germline loops: CDR1 SGHTA, CDR2 FQGTGA. This CDR3 is built from 18 residues.

There are many counts of this clonotype. The chain links TRBV7-2 to TRBJ2-7; TRBD2 agrees at 13 bases. The CDR3 is 14 amino acids. The germline V gene encodes CDR1 SGHTA and CDR2 FQGNSA. V gave up 5 bases and J gave up 5 bases; unmatched junction bases: 3. CDR3 sequence (DNA): TGTGCCAGCAGCCCACTAGCGGGAGGGGACGAGCAGTACTTC. This codes for CASSPLAGGDEQYF.

Ten or more counts support this clonotype. The chain employs TRBV7-6 and TRBJ2-1; 12 nucleotides match TRBD2. CDR1 is SGHVS, CDR2 FNYEAQ, per germline. CDR3 length: 16 amino acids. The V gene end was trimmed by 3 bases and the J gene end by 6 bases; junction bases not matched to a gene: 6. DNA of the CDR3: TGTGCCAGCAGCTTTGAGACTAGCGGGGGTTCCAATGAGCAGTTCTTC. Amino acid sequence: CASSFETSGGSNEQFF.

The chain has TRBV27 and TRBJ2-7; weak D call: TRBD1 (7 bases). CDR1 and CDR2 (germline): MNHEY, SMNVEV (reference sequence). V shed 6 bases and J shed 0 bases, with 18 bases lying between them. This CDR3 has 16 amino acids. In DNA, the CDR3 is TGTGCCAGCAGCTCCTATGGGCGGGACAGCTCCTACGAGCAGTACTTC. Its protein product is CASSSYGRDSSYEQYF.

This clonotype was picked up many times. This chain uses TRBV5-5 with TRBJ2-5; 8 nucleotides match TRBD1. The CDR3 has 16 residues. Trimming took 2 bases from V and 3 from J; bases not matched to a gene: 9. The germline CDR1 and CDR2 sequences are SGHKS and YYEKEE (reference sequence). Written as DNA, the CDR3 is TGTGCCAGCAGCTTAAAGGGACAGGACCCAAAAGAGACCCAGTACTTC. This encodes CASSLKGQDPKETQYF.

This clonotype was observed many times. This chain uses TRBV20-1 with TRBJ2-7, with D unresolved. From germline, CDR1 is DFQATT and CDR2 SNEGSKA (reference sequence). The CDR3 consists of 13 residues. Deletions cut 0 bases from V and 1 base from J, with 7 bases between. In nucleotides, the CDR3 is TGCAGTGCTAGAGATACGGATTCCTACGAGCAGTACTTC. Translated, it gives CSARDTDSYEQYF.

This clonotype was detected ten times or more. The chain has TRBV7-3 and TRBJ2-2; unclear D gene. V dropped 2 bases and J dropped 4 bases, with 17 bases sitting between them. The CDR3 has 17 amino acids. Germline V gives CDR1 SGHTA, CDR2 FQGTGA. This CDR3 is CASSLDANTISTGELFF. CDR3 nucleotides: TGTGCCAGCAGCTTAGATGCGAACACGATCTCCACCGGGGAGCTGTTTTTT.

This clonotype occurred many times. The chain recombines TRBV10-3 with TRBJ1-2; maybe TRBD1 (5 bases). The germline V gene encodes CDR1 ENHRY and CDR2 SYGVKD. The CDR3 consists of 14 residues. Trimming stripped 6 bases from V and 0 bases from J, with 11 bases between. The CDR3 sequence is CAIRGTEANYGYTF. Written as DNA, the CDR3 is TGTGCCATCAGGGGGACGGAGGCTAACTATGGCTACACCTTC.

The chain couples TRBV5-1 to TRBJ2-1; 13 positions match TRBD2. CDR1 and CDR2 from the germline V gene are SGHRS and YFSETQ. V was pared by 0 bases and J by 9 bases, with 3 bases of the junction left unmatched. This CDR3 contains 15 residues. The CDR3 DNA reads TGCGCCAGCAGCTTGGGACTAGCGGGAGGTAGTGAGCAGTTCTTC. It translates to CASSLGLAGGSEQFF.

The rearrangement links TRBV2 to TRBJ2-1; 8 bases align to TRBD1. The CDR3 loop spans 13 amino acids. Germline-derived CDR1 and CDR2 are SNHLY and FYNNEI. V gave up 8 bases and J gave up 7 bases; unmatched junction bases: 7. CDR3 residues: CASGGQGANEQFF. Here the CDR3 DNA reads TGTGCCAGCGGGGGGCAGGGGGCGAATGAGCAGTTCTTC.

In its sample, this clonotype was seen many times. The chain employs TRBV2 and TRBJ2-2; 10 bases map to TRBD2. Germline V gene sequence: CDR1 SNHLY, CDR2 FYNNEI. This CDR3 has 14 amino acids. The V gene end was trimmed by 7 bases and the J gene end by 8 bases; junction bases not matched to a gene: 7. CDR3 amino acids: CASKGLAVSGELFF. CDR3 sequence (DNA): TGTGCCAGCAAAGGACTAGCGGTCTCTGGGGAGCTGTTTTTT.

In its sample, this clonotype was seen many times. The chain couples TRBV6-6 to TRBJ1-2; D ambiguous. The CDR3 has 13 residues. CDR1 is MNHNY and CDR2 is SVGAGI in the germline V gene (reference sequence). Trimming stripped 7 bases from V and 6 bases from J, with 15 bases between. The CDR3 protein is CASITANGDGYTF. CDR3 nucleotide sequence: TGTGCCAGCATTACGGCGAATGGGGATGGCTACACCTTC.

J is TRBJ2-3 and V is TRBV9; D gene unclear. Germline V gene sequence: CDR1 SGDLS, CDR2 YYNGEE. The CDR3 loop spans 15 amino acids. Trimming cost V 4 bases and J 0 bases, with 12 bases left between them. As DNA, the CDR3 is TGTGCCAGCAGCCCCAAGACACAGAGCACAGATACGCAGTATTTT. Its protein product is CASSPKTQSTDTQYF.